One sample yielded the 10 T cell receptor beta chains listed below, sequenced in a study of shared clonotypes between healthy human individuals (dated by TCRdb to about 2020). The library relied on the immunoSEQ multiplex PCR assay. TCRdb obtained this table from immuneACCESS and retained in-frame rearrangements with V and J assigned. These tables miss some clones; where compared with another copy, unresolved V genes account for less than half of the shortfall, and the remainder is unexplained. Within this sample are 750,000 to 1,000,000 clones, with 85% to 95% of them counted one time only. Jointly, the top ten make up around 24% of the sample. CD8 naive samples were obtained by positive selection for CCR7 among CD45RO-negative cells, yielding a CD45RA+CCR7+ population from which TemRA cells were excluded. The source material was naive CD8+ T cells sorted from blood. The sample's cell subset or site label, in plain terms: CD45RA+CCR7+. The receptor set was obtained from a man younger than 40 in good health.

The CDR3 sequence: CASSSGRGNEKLFF. CDR3 bases: TGTGCCAGCAGCTCTGGACGGGGAAATGAAAAACTGTTTTTT. This chain joins TRBV13 and TRBJ1-4; no firm D call. CDR3 size: 14 residues. Germline assignment: CDR1 PRHDT and CDR2 FYEKMQ (reference sequence). V was cut by 4 bases and J by 5 bases, with 11 bases left in between.

V is TRBV9 and J is TRBJ2-1, with 7 bases that match TRBD1. CDR3 length equals 14 residues. Germline V gene lookup returns CDR1 SGDLS and CDR2 YYNGEE. Unmatched junction bases numbered 5, after V lost 1 base and J lost 7 bases. The CDR3 nucleotides are TGTGCCAGCAGCGTACTCGACAGGGAAAATGAGCAGTTCTTC. Amino acid sequence: CASSVLDRENEQFF.

The chain links TRBV18 to TRBJ2-5; D possibly corresponds to TRBD2 (7 bases). The CDR3 extends over 14 amino acids. Trimming shortened V by 6 bases and J by 2 bases, and 13 bases separated the two germline ends. Germline loops: CDR1 KGHSH, CDR2 LQKENI. This CDR3 is CASSDRGAQETQYF. CDR3 coding DNA: TGTGCCAGCTCGGATCGGGGGGCACAAGAGACCCAGTACTTC.

Details on this clone: Other DNA sequences in this sample translate to the same CDR3. The V call is TRBV27, the J call TRBJ1-5; D is unclear. The ends were cut back, 2 bases at V and 2 bases at J, with 7 bases in the middle. Germline CDR1 MNHEY, CDR2 SMNVEV (reference sequence). The CDR3 runs to 14 residues. The DNA of the CDR3 is TGTGCCAGCAGTTTAGGGTGGGGCAATCAGCCCCAGCATTTT. This codes for CASSLGWGNQPQHF.

This clone was counted at least ten times. The chain employs TRBV1 and TRBJ2-5. TRBV1 is a recognized pseudogene. This CDR3 spans 14 amino acids. This CDR3 reads CTSSQDRGLETQYF. The CDR3 DNA reads as TGCACCAGCAGCCAAGATCGTGGATTGGAGACCCAGTACTTC.

CDR3 protein: CASSEDWISYEQYF. CDR3 bases: TGTGCCAGCAGCGAAGACTGGATCTCCTACGAGCAGTACTTC. V gene TRBV9 combines with J gene TRBJ2-7; D is unresolved. The CDR3 spans 14 residues. The V end lost 3 bases, the J end lost 0 bases, and 10 bases lay between the germline ends. The germline V gene encodes CDR1 SGDLS and CDR2 YYNGEE.

The chain carries TRBV25-1 and TRBJ2-7, with a tentative D call TRBD2 (5 bases). Looked up from germline, CDR1 is MGHDK and CDR2 is SYGVNS. The germline V and J ends were trimmed by 3 bases and 7 bases, with 13 bases remaining between them. The CDR3 has 13 amino acids. In nucleotides, the CDR3 is TGTGCCAGCAGTGAGGAAGGCCCGGGGGAGCAGTACTTC. It specifies CASSEEGPGEQYF.

The chain employs TRBV9 and TRBJ1-3; D uncertain. V lost 4 bases and J lost 3, with 17 bases in between. Germline V gene data show CDR1 as SGDLS and CDR2 as YYNGEE. This CDR3 has 16 residues. CDR3 in amino acids: CASSRSPGEIGNTIYF. CDR3 coding DNA: TGTGCCAGCAGCAGGAGCCCCGGGGAGATTGGAAACACCATATATTTT.

The CDR3: CASGPQTSVLETQYF. The CDR3 DNA reads TGTGCCAGCGGCCCGCAAACTAGTGTCCTGGAGACCCAGTACTTC. The chain uses TRBV2 and TRBJ2-5, with a possible D match to TRBD2 (5 bases). Per germline, CDR1 SNHLY and CDR2 FYNNEI. V gave up 8 bases and J gave up 5 bases, with 21 bases separating them. The length of the CDR3 is 15 residues.

A single count supports this clone. This chain links TRBV28 with TRBJ2-7, with no clear D. Per germline, CDR1 MDHEN and CDR2 SYDVKM. The V end lost 0 bases, the J end lost 1 base, and 7 bases lay between the germline ends. The length of the CDR3 is 14 residues. The CDR3 nucleotides are TGTGCCAGCAGTTTATGGCAGGATTCCTACGAGCAGTACTTC. It translates to CASSLWQDSYEQYF.